These 4 T cell receptor beta chains originate from one sample sequenced in a study of T cell changes during pregnancy in multiple sclerosis. Profiling relied on immunoSEQ multiplex PCR, and the TCRdb table lists in-frame clones only, not all of them. The sample has around 53,000 clones, about 92% seen once; the top ten hold approximately 0.6%. The sample consisted of CD4+ T cells from peripheral blood mononuclear cells, taken after pregnancy. Every receptor here comes from a female donor with multiple sclerosis, enrolled in a pregnancy study.

The chain couples TRBV6-1 to TRBJ1-2; possibly TRBD1 for D (5 bases). V shed 1 base and J shed 4 bases, with 19 bases lying between them. Germline CDR1 and CDR2: MNHNS and SASEGT. This CDR3 contains 17 residues. The CDR3 loop is CASSEVHRSSSVYGYTF. CDR3 sequence (DNA): TGTGCCAGCAGTGAAGTTCACAGGAGCTCCTCGGTCTATGGCTACACCTTC.

CDR3 DNA: TGTGCCAGCACTCGCGACAGGGATGGTCAGCCCCAGCATTTT. This encodes CASTRDRDGQPQHF. The rearrangement links TRBV6-6 to TRBJ1-5; 7 bases fit TRBD1. Germline CDR1 and CDR2: MNHNY and SVGAGI (reference sequence). The CDR3 has 14 residues. V lost 7 bases, J lost 6 bases, and 9 bases stayed unmatched.

The rearrangement joins TRBV4-2 to TRBJ1-2; D remains unclear. The CDR3 extends over 13 amino acids. Looked up from germline, CDR1 is LGHNA and CDR2 is YNFKEQ. Trimming cost V 0 bases and J 10 bases, with 12 bases left between them. The CDR3 is CASSQDLRDFYTF. CDR3 in DNA: TGTGCCAGCAGCCAAGATCTGAGGGATTTCTACACCTTC.

This chain connects TRBV25-1 to TRBJ2-5; 9 bases line up with TRBD1. The junction had 4 bases not matched to a gene; V was cut back by 6 bases and J by 5 bases. The germline V gene has CDR1 MGHDK and CDR2 SYGVNS. CDR3 length: 13 amino acids. CDR3 DNA sequence: TGTGCCAGCAGGGGGACAGGGTGGGAGACCCAGTACTTC. Translation gives CASRGTGWETQYF.